The clone carrying this T cell receptor (beta chain) was recorded many times. This sample stems from a study of early T cells in non-severe SARS-CoV-2 infection. On the study more broadly: Chains were unpaired, as sequencing was done on bulk RNA from unsorted whole blood.

The CDR3 sequence is 12 residues long. Germline assignment: CDR1 SEHNR and CDR2 FQNEAQ (reference sequence). V lost 4 bases, J lost 3 bases, and 7 bases lay in between. Tagging with unique molecular identifiers was applied to individual cDNA molecules. TCRdb passed the 5' RACE reads through MiXCR, listing each CDR3 protein once. The table has 25,000 to 30,000 distinct CDR3 sequences, approximately 4.8% seen once. This clonotype was sampled from an adult who was a healthcare worker with PCR-confirmed SARS-CoV-2 infection or an uninfected control (not recorded which). The V and J genes are TRBV7-9 and TRBJ2-7; D ambiguous. The sample consisted of whole blood. The CDR3 DNA reads TGTGCCAGCAGCTCCGACTTCTACGAGCAGTACTTC. Translation: CASSSDFYEQYF.